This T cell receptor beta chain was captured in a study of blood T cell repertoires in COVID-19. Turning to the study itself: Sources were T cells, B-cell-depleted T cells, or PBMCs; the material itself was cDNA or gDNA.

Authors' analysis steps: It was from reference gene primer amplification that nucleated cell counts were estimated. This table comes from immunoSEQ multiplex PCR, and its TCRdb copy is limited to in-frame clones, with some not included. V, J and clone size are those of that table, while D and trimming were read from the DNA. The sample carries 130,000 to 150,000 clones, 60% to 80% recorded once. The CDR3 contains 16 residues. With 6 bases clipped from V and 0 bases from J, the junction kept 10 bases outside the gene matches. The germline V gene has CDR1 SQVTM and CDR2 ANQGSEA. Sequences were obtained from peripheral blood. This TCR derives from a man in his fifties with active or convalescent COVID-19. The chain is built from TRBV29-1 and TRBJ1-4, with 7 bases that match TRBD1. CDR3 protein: CSVKGGQLATNEKLFF. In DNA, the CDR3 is TGCAGCGTCAAAGGGGGACAGCTTGCAACTAATGAAAAACTGTTTTTT.